This T cell receptor beta chain was documented in a study of early T cells in non-severe SARS-CoV-2 infection. Study in general: Bulk RNA taken from unsorted whole blood was sequenced, leaving chains unpaired.

The CDR3 sequence is 15 residues long. V shed 4 bases and J 4 bases; nucleotides not matched to a gene: 8. Germline V gene data show CDR1 as SGHRS and CDR2 as YFSETQ. Via MiXCR, TCRdb re-called the 5' RACE reads, giving one row per CDR3 protein. This table has more than 55,000 distinct CDR3 sequences, under 15% appearing once. The chain has TRBV5-1 and TRBJ1-1; 9 bases align to TRBD1. The receptor was isolated from an adult who was a healthcare worker with PCR-confirmed SARS-CoV-2 infection or an uninfected control (not recorded which). Sequenced input: whole blood. The chain's CDR3 is CASSPLEQGATEAFF. The CDR3 region has the DNA TGCGCCAGCAGCCCATTGGAACAGGGGGCCACTGAAGCTTTCTTT.